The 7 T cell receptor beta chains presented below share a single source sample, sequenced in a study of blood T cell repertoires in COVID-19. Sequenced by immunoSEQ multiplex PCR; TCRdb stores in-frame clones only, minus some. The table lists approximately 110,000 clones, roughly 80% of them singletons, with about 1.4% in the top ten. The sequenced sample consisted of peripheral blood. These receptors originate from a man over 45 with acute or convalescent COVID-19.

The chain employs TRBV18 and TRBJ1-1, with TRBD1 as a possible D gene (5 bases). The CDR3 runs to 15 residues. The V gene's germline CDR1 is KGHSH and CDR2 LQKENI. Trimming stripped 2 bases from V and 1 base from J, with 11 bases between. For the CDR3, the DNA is TGTGCCAGCTCACCAGCGTCGACAGCGAACACTGAAGCTTTCTTT. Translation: CASSPASTANTEAFF.

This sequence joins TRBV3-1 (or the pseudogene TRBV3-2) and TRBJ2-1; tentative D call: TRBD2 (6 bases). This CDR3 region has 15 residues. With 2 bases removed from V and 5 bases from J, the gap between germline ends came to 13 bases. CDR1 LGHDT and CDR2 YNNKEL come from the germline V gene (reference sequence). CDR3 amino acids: CASSQTGGRHNEQFF. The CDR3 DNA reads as TGTGCCAGCAGCCAAACCGGGGGTCGTCACAATGAGCAGTTCTTC.

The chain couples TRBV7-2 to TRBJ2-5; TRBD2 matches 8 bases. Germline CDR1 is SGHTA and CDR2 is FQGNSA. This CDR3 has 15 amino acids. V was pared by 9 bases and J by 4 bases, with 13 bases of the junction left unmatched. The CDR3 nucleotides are TGTGCCAGTTTAACTAGCGGCTGGGCGGGAGAGACCCAGTACTTC. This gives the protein CASLTSGWAGETQYF.

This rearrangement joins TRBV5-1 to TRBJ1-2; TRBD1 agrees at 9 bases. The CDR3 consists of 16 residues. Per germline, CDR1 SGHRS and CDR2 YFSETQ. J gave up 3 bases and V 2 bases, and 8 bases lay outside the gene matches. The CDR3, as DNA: TGCGCCAGCAGCTTAGTGGGGGACAGGGCTTACTATGGCTACACCTTC. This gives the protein CASSLVGDRAYYGYTF.

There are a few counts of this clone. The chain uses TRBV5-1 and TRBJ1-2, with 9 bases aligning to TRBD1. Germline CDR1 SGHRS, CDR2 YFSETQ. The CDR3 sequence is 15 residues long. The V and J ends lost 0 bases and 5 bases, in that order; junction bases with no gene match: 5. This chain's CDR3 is CASSLDGTGPYGYTF. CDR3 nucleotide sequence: TGCGCCAGCAGCTTGGACGGGACAGGGCCATATGGCTACACCTTC.

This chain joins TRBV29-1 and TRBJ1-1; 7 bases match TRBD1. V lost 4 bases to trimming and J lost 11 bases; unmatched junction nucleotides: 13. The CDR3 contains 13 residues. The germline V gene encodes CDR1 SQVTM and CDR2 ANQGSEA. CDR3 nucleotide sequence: TGCAGCGTTGTTATTGGAGGGGGCGCAGCCGCTTTCTTT. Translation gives CSVVIGGGAAAFF.

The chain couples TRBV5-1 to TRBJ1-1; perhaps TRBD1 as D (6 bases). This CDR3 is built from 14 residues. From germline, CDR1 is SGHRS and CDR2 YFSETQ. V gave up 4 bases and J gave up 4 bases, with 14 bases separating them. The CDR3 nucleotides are TGCGCCAGCAGCGAACAGGGAAAAGGCACTGAAGCTTTCTTT. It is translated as CASSEQGKGTEAFF.